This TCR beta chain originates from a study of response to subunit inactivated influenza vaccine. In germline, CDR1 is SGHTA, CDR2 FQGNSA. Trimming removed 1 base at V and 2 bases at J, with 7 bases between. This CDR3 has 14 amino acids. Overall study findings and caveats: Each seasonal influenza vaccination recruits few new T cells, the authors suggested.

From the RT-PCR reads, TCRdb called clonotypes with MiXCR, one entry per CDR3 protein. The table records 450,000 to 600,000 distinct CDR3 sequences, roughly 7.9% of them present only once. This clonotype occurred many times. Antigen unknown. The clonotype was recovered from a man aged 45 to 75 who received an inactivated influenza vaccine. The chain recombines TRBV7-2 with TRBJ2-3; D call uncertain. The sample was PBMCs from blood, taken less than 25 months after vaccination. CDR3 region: CASSLVILTDTQYF. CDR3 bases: TGTGCCAGCAGCTTAGTCATCCTCACAGATACGCAGTATTTT.